Each of the 28 T cell receptor beta chains below was sequenced from the same sample in a study of control samples from healthy donors and cancer patients. The protocol was immunoSEQ multiplex PCR, while the TCRdb copy is restricted to in-frame clones and leaves out a portion. The sample consists of 200,000 or so clones, roughly 94% of them appearing once. Sequencing was carried out using blood. The source of these receptors is a man aged 45-60 years in good health.

This clone was detected once. V and J are TRBV7-9 and TRBJ1-2; D not certain. Trimming shortened V by 6 bases and J by 4 bases, and 15 bases separated the two germline ends. There are 14 residues in the CDR3. Germline V gives CDR1 SEHNR, CDR2 FQNEAQ (reference sequence). Here the CDR3 DNA reads TGTGCCAGCAGGGCCCTTGGGTGGGGCTATGGCTACACCTTC. Encoded protein: CASRALGWGYGYTF.

The chain couples TRBV28 to TRBJ2-3; the D call may be TRBD1 or TRBD2 (6 bases each). Trimming stripped 2 bases from V and 3 bases from J, with 18 bases between. In germline, CDR1 is MDHEN, CDR2 SYDVKM. This CDR3 region has 17 residues. CDR3 sequence: CASSLIEGGQSTDTQYF. The DNA of the CDR3 is TGTGCCAGCAGTTTAATCGAAGGGGGGCAAAGTACAGATACGCAGTATTTT.

The rearrangement links TRBV9 to TRBJ1-1; D is unresolved. CDR3 length: 14 amino acids. Germline lookup yields CDR1 SGDLS and CDR2 YYNGEE. Trimming took off 3 bases at V and 8 bases at J, with 17 bases between the two ends. Written as DNA, the CDR3 is TGTGCCAGCAGCGCTTACCCTGACGGGGAAGAAGCTTTCTTT. Translating it yields CASSAYPDGEEAFF. The full variable domain, with the rest looked up from reference TRBV9 and TRBJ1-1, is DSGVTQTPKHLITATGQRVTLRCSPRSGDLSVYWYQQSLDQGLQFLIQYYNGEERAKGNILERFSAQQFPDLHSELNLSSLELGDSALYFCASSAYPDGEEAFFGQGTRLTVV.

J is TRBJ1-5 and V is TRBV5-1; no definite D call. V shed 0 bases and J shed 2 bases, with 6 bases lying between them. The germline gives CDR1 SGHRS, CDR2 YFSETQ. The CDR3 spans 14 residues. The CDR3 sequence is CASSLVFGNQPQHF. Written as DNA, the CDR3 is TGCGCCAGCAGCTTGGTTTTCGGCAATCAGCCCCAGCATTTT.

The rearrangement uses TRBV5-1 and TRBJ2-1; TRBD2 matches 12 bases. The CDR3 contains 15 residues. Germline V CDR1 and CDR2: SGHRS, YFSETQ. Losses at the gene ends were 4 bases for V and 6 bases for J; bases not matched to a gene: 5. The CDR3 spells CASSPSGGVSNEQFF. CDR3 nucleotide sequence: TGCGCCAGCAGCCCTAGCGGGGGGGTCTCCAATGAGCAGTTCTTC. The full variable domain, with the rest looked up from reference TRBV5-1 and TRBJ2-1, is KAGVTQTPRYLIKTRGQQVTLSCSPISGHRSVSWYQQTPGQGLQFLFEYFSETQRNKGNFPGRFSGRQFSNSRSEMNVSTLELGDSALYLCASSPSGGVSNEQFFGPGTRLTVL.

The DNA for the CDR3 is TGTGCCACTCAGGGAGGGTGGGATGAAAAACTGTTTTTT. This sequence encodes CATQGGWDEKLFF. The rearrangement joins TRBV28 to TRBJ1-4; the D gene is possibly TRBD1 (5 bases). This CDR3 is built from 13 residues. V was trimmed by 10 bases and J by 6 bases, leaving 15 bases between them. Germline assignment: CDR1 MDHEN and CDR2 SYDVKM. The whole variable domain, filled in from reference TRBV28 and TRBJ1-4, reads DVKVTQSSRYLVKRTGEKVFLECVQDMDHENMFWYRQDPGLGLRLIYFSYDVKMKEKGDIPEGYSVSREKKERFSLILESASTNQTSMYLCATQGGWDEKLFFGSGTQLSVL.

This sequence joins TRBV5-4 and TRBJ1-1, with 9 bases matching TRBD1. CDR1 and CDR2 from the germline V gene are SGHNT and YYREEE (reference sequence). This CDR3 has 14 residues. V was pared by 2 bases and J by 11 bases, with 10 bases of the junction left unmatched. Here the CDR3 reads CASSLPGTGYSAFF. For the CDR3, the DNA is TGTGCCAGCAGCTTACCCGGGACAGGGTATTCGGCTTTCTTT.

The chain employs TRBV3-1 (or the pseudogene TRBV3-2) and TRBJ2-5; 8 bases are a match to TRBD2. The V segment lost 4 bases and the J segment 5 bases; nucleotides outside the gene matches: 15. Germline assignment: CDR1 LGHDT and CDR2 YNNKEL (reference sequence). The CDR3 runs to 17 residues. The CDR3 reads CASSPLGSGALGETQYF. The CDR3, as DNA: TGTGCCAGCAGCCCCCTCGGTAGCGGGGCTCTGGGGGAGACCCAGTACTTC.

The gene calls are TRBV7-2 and TRBJ1-5; D gene uncertain. The CDR3 is 13 amino acids. Trimming left V 4 bases short and J 4 bases short, with 8 bases between. In germline, CDR1 is SGHTA, CDR2 FQGNSA. The CDR3 loop reads CASSSDLNQPQHF. The CDR3 DNA sequence: TGTGCCAGCAGCTCTGATTTGAATCAGCCCCAGCATTTT.

The gene calls are TRBV28 and TRBJ1-6; D gene ambiguous. CDR1 is MDHEN, CDR2 SYDVKM, per germline. The CDR3 length is 15 residues. V was trimmed by 6 bases and J by 10 bases, leaving 19 bases between them. CDR3 protein: CASRELKAGRSPLHF. The CDR3 nucleotides are TGTGCCAGCAGGGAACTTAAAGCAGGACGGTCACCCCTCCACTTT.

The chain has TRBV27 and TRBJ1-1, with 9 bases identical to TRBD1. The J segment lost 12 bases and the V segment lost 3 bases, leaving 8 bases of the junction unmatched. CDR1 and CDR2 (germline): MNHEY, SMNVEV (reference sequence). This CDR3 region has 13 residues. This chain's CDR3 is CASSLTGGTESFF. Here the CDR3 DNA reads TGTGCCAGCAGTTTGACAGGGGGAACGGAATCTTTCTTT.

Comments on this clone: The junction and the germline gene differ at one end; a read error may be behind it. V and J are TRBV7-7 and TRBJ2-5; 10 positions agree with TRBD2. The CDR3 covers 14 residues. Germline V gene sequence: CDR1 SSHAT, CDR2 FNYEAQ (reference sequence). Written as DNA, the CDR3 is TGTGCTAGCAGCTTGAGCGGGGGGGCGGAGACCCAGTACTTC. Translated: CASSLSGGAETQYF.

The chain carries TRBV3-1 (or the pseudogene TRBV3-2) and TRBJ1-6, with 7 bases aligning to TRBD1. There are 15 residues in the CDR3. Germline V gene lookup returns CDR1 LGHDT and CDR2 YNNKEL (reference sequence). V dropped 4 bases and J dropped 4; count of bases not matched to a gene: 4. The CDR3 loop reads CASSPGQAYNSPLHF. In nucleotides, the CDR3 is TGTGCCAGCAGCCCCGGACAGGCTTATAATTCACCCCTCCACTTT.

This chain joins TRBV6-4 and TRBJ2-1, with TRBD1 matching 8 bases. Germline loops: CDR1 MRHNA, CDR2 SNTAGT. V was clipped by 6 bases and J by 7 bases; unmatched bases: 8. This CDR3 has 14 residues. The chain's CDR3 is CASRDRVGVNEQFF. CDR3 in DNA: TGTGCCAGCAGGGACAGGGTAGGGGTAAATGAGCAGTTCTTC.

This chain joins TRBV11-2 and TRBJ2-3; D tentatively reads TRBD1 or TRBD2 (6 bases each). Per germline, CDR1 SGHAT and CDR2 FQNNGV. The germline V and J ends were trimmed by 4 bases and 2 bases, with 10 bases remaining between them. The CDR3 consists of 14 residues. The CDR3 DNA reads as TGTGCCAGCAGCTGGGGGGCCAACACAGATACGCAGTATTTT. Translating gives CASSWGANTDTQYF.

With respect to this clone: Other DNA sequences from this sample encode an identical CDR3 as well. The rearrangement uses TRBV5-1 and TRBJ2-7; weak D call: TRBD2 (6 bases). Per the germline V gene, CDR1 is SGHRS and CDR2 is YFSETQ. This CDR3 comprises 14 residues. V was pared by 4 bases and J by 6 bases, with 17 bases between. The CDR3 nucleotides are TGCGCCAGCAGCGCAGGATTGGGGGGTGGCGAGCAGTACGTC. This encodes CASSAGLGGGEQYV.

The chain has TRBV7-2 and TRBJ1-6; D is unclear. In germline, CDR1 is SGHTA, CDR2 FQGNSA. V was pared by 2 bases and J by 3 bases, with 8 bases between. CDR3 length: 15 amino acids. The DNA for the CDR3 is TGTGCCAGCAGCTTACGGTCGGACTATAATTCACCCCTCCACTTT. Translating gives CASSLRSDYNSPLHF.

This clone is a singleton in its sample. This rearrangement joins TRBV29-1 to TRBJ2-1; the match to TRBD1 covers 8 bases. J gave up 2 bases and V 6 bases, and 3 bases lay outside the gene matches. The CDR3 has 13 residues. Germline CDR1 reads SQVTM; CDR2 reads ANQGSEA. DNA for the CDR3: TGCAGCGTACGGACAGGGCCCTACAATGAGCAGTTCTTC. Its translation: CSVRTGPYNEQFF.

The chain joins TRBV5-5 to TRBJ1-2, with D maybe TRBD1 (5 bases). CDR3 length: 13 amino acids. V lost 8 bases and J lost 3, with 14 bases in between. Per the germline V gene, CDR1 is SGHKS and CDR2 is YYEKEE (reference sequence). CDR3 coding DNA: TGTGCCAGTCGCCCGGGGCCGCACTATGGCTACACCTTC. Amino acids: CASRPGPHYGYTF.

This chain uses TRBV6-6 with TRBJ1-1, with D possibly matching TRBD1 (5 bases). Trimming cost V 7 bases and J 5 bases, with 20 bases left between them. The CDR3 runs to 15 residues. The V gene's germline CDR1 is MNHNY and CDR2 SVGAGI (reference sequence). CDR3 region: CASNGGEGRGTEAFF. DNA for the CDR3: TGTGCCAGCAATGGGGGGGAGGGACGGGGAACTGAAGCTTTCTTT.

This clone was seen a few times. The chain carries TRBV6-5 and TRBJ1-5; no clear D. Germline-derived CDR1 and CDR2 are MNHEY and SVGAGI. This CDR3 has 15 amino acids. Trimming took off 5 bases at V and 4 bases at J, with 15 bases between the two ends. The CDR3 sequence: CASSPWQAPNQPQHF. Here the CDR3 DNA reads TGTGCCAGCAGTCCATGGCAAGCCCCGAATCAGCCCCAGCATTTT.

J is TRBJ1-2 and V is TRBV9; the D is unclear. V was cut by 4 bases and J by 8 bases, with 9 bases left in between. The CDR3 consists of 11 residues. Germline V lookup: CDR1 SGDLS, CDR2 YYNGEE. In DNA, the CDR3 is TGTGCCAGCAGCCTCCTAGGCGGCTACACCTTC. Protein: CASSLLGGYTF. Combining the CDR3 with reference TRBV9 and TRBJ1-2 gives the whole variable domain DSGVTQTPKHLITATGQRVTLRCSPRSGDLSVYWYQQSLDQGLQFLIQYYNGEERAKGNILERFSAQQFPDLHSELNLSSLELGDSALYFCASSLLGGYTFGSGTRLTVV.

The chain's CDR3 is CASSLTGGNKLETQYF. CDR3 bases: TGTGCCAGCAGCCTCACGGGCGGAAATAAACTAGAGACCCAGTACTTC. The V and J genes are TRBV28 and TRBJ2-5; no clear D. This CDR3 comprises 16 residues. CDR1 is MDHEN and CDR2 is SYDVKM in the germline V gene. Between the trimmed V and J ends, which lost 6 bases and 4 bases, there was a span of 21 bases.

This sequence joins TRBV7-4 and TRBJ1-1, with no clear D. The CDR3 contains 14 residues. Deletions cut 1 base from V and 6 bases from J, with 12 bases between. Germline CDR1 and CDR2: SGHVT and SQSDAQ. CDR3 loop: CASSLGSRLAEAFF. CDR3 DNA: TGTGCCAGCAGCTTAGGCTCTCGCCTCGCTGAAGCTTTCTTT.

The chain recombines TRBV20-1 with TRBJ2-1; 7 positions agree with TRBD1. V shed 8 bases and J 7 bases; nucleotides not matched to a gene: 2. The CDR3 has 10 amino acids. Germline V gives CDR1 DFQATT, CDR2 SNEGSKA (reference sequence). The CDR3: CSPRGNEQFF. CDR3 in DNA: TGCAGTCCCAGGGGGAATGAGCAGTTCTTC.

In this sample, this clone turned up once. The V gene is TRBV6-6, the J gene TRBJ2-1, with a weak D call TRBD1 (5 bases). CDR3 length: 12 amino acids. In germline, CDR1 is MNHNY, CDR2 SVGAGI (reference sequence). V lost 2 bases and J lost 7, with 6 bases in between. This CDR3 is CASSYRGNEQFF. CDR3 DNA sequence: TGTGCCAGCAGTTACAGGGGTAATGAGCAGTTCTTC.

The chain uses TRBV3-1 (or the pseudogene TRBV3-2) and TRBJ1-4; a weak D match, TRBD1 (5 bases). Germline loops: CDR1 LGHDT, CDR2 YNNKEL (reference sequence). There are 16 residues in the CDR3. V shed 3 bases and J shed 7 bases, with 18 bases lying between them. For the CDR3, the DNA is TGTGCCAGCAGCCAGCGGACCGGGACCGGGGGTGAAAAACTGTTTTTT. It encodes CASSQRTGTGGEKLFF.

The gene calls are TRBV25-1 and TRBJ1-1; D gene unclear. Per germline, CDR1 MGHDK and CDR2 SYGVNS. Trimming shortened V by 4 bases and J by 3 bases, and 9 bases separated the two germline ends. The CDR3 covers 13 residues. CDR3 nucleotide sequence: TGTGCCAGCAGTGTCGGCCAATACACTGAAGCTTTCTTT. Translated, it gives CASSVGQYTEAFF.